This T cell receptor (beta chain) was found in a study of blood T cell repertoires in COVID-19. Whole-study context: From the United States, Italy and Spain came samples of acute and convalescent COVID-19. From T cells, B-cell-depleted T cells, or PBMCs came the material, which was cDNA or gDNA.

Original processing notes: Cell counts per sample came from amplifying reference gene primers. TCRdb's copy holds only in-frame clones and misses some; the assay was immunoSEQ multiplex PCR. For V, J and clone size, that table is used; D and trimming come from the DNA. The sample lists roughly 230,000 clones; 89% were seen once. The CDR3 loop spans 15 amino acids. Germline lookup yields CDR1 LNHNV and CDR2 YYDKDF (reference sequence). Trimming removed 4 bases from V and 6 bases from J, with 16 bases in between. This chain uses TRBV15 with TRBJ1-5; D is unclear. Sample: peripheral blood. The clonotype comes from a woman aged 40 to 55 who had recovered from COVID-19. The CDR3 sequence: CATSTIGRAGQPQHF. CDR3 DNA sequence: TGTGCCACCAGCACTATCGGACGGGCGGGTCAGCCCCAGCATTTT. The full variable domain, its missing parts supplied by reference TRBV15 and TRBJ1-5, is DAMVIQNPRYQVTQFGKPVTLSCSQTLNHNVMYWYQQKSSQAPKLLFHYYDKDFNNEADTPDNFQSRRPNTSFCFLDIRSPGLGDTAMYLCATSTIGRAGQPQHFGDGTRLSIL.